This T cell receptor beta chain appears in the sequencing data of a study of OX40 agonist ivuxolimab in advanced cancers. On this clone itself: The antigen is undetermined.

The data were produced by immunoSEQ multiplex PCR, yet TCRdb's version contains in-frame clones alone and is incomplete. The top ten hold about 25% of the sample, which has 17,000 or so clones, about 90% seen once. Study results and limitations: Expanded clones were, on average, more numerous among CD8+ T cells than CD4+. There was clonal expansion of CD4+ and CD8+ blood T cells by week 6 at 0.1 to 3.0 mg/kg.

CDR3 size: 17 residues. The germline gives CDR1 SGHDT, CDR2 YYEEEE. The V gene lost 1 base and the J gene lost 2 bases, with 17 bases spanning the gap. The TCR was taken from an adult with an advanced solid tumor such as melanoma, head and neck, liver or kidney cancer. The chain links TRBV5-6 to TRBJ2-3, with D unresolved. The material was CD4+ or CD8+ T cells sorted from blood, obtained in a trial of the OX40 agonist ivuxolimab. The CDR3 sequence: CASSLPLDGGFTDTQYF. The CDR3 DNA sequence: TGTGCCAGCAGCTTGCCTCTGGACGGTGGGTTCACAGATACGCAGTATTTT.